The 3 T cell receptor beta chains below were found in one sample sequenced in a study of blood T cell repertoires in COVID-19. Assay used: immunoSEQ multiplex PCR; TCRdb lists only in-frame clones, some missing. Here the sample spans some 490,000 clones, approximately 83% being singletons. Sequences were obtained from peripheral blood. The receptors stem from a human donor in a cohort sampled during active COVID-19.

The rearrangement joins TRBV4-2 to TRBJ1-6; a weak D match, TRBD1 (5 bases). In germline, CDR1 is LGHNA, CDR2 YNFKEQ. The ends were cut back, 0 bases at V and 9 bases at J, with 21 bases in the middle. The CDR3 totals 18 residues. The CDR3 sequence: CASSQDRKGFTLVSPLHF. CDR3 bases: TGTGCCAGCAGCCAAGATCGAAAGGGGTTCACGTTGGTTTCACCCCTCCACTTT.

V usage is TRBV4-2 and J usage is TRBJ2-2, with 13 positions matching TRBD2. Germline V gene lookup returns CDR1 LGHNA and CDR2 YNFKEQ. After removal of 4 bases from V and 3 bases from J, the junction contained 8 bases not matched to a gene. The CDR3 length is 18 residues. The CDR3 loop is CASSLVTSGRVDTGELFF. The CDR3 DNA follows: TGTGCCAGCAGCCTCGTAACTAGCGGGAGGGTAGACACCGGGGAGCTGTTTTTT.

This chain connects TRBV7-2 to TRBJ1-3, with a possible D match to TRBD1 (5 bases). CDR1 is SGHTA, CDR2 FQGNSA, per germline. The CDR3 extends over 18 amino acids. Trimming cost V 2 bases and J 3 bases, with 20 bases left between them. The CDR3 DNA sequence: TGTGCCAGCAGCTTATTCCCCCCTTTTGACAGAGTTGGAAACACCATATATTTT. Amino acids: CASSLFPPFDRVGNTIYF.